Listed here is a single T cell receptor (beta chain). Its antigen is undetermined. The data originate from a study of T cell responses to AZD1222 COVID-19 vaccine. Findings and limits, study-wide: Clonal diversity was possibly underestimated, and the donors were mostly white British, with more females. Unmutated variant regions reportedly attract nearly half of all spike-specific TCRs. Among vaccine-associated CD4 TCRs, coverage spanned spike, with dominance at 160-218 and 743-854.

Assay: immunoSEQ multiplex PCR; the TCRdb copy retains only in-frame clones and omits some. The sample holds tens of thousands of clones, around 80% seen once. This CDR3 comprises 13 residues. V was clipped by 3 bases and J by 3 bases, with 6 bases between them. Germline-derived CDR1 and CDR2 are MDHEN and SYDVKM. The receptor's source is an adult who received the AZD1222 COVID-19 vaccine. The chain has TRBV28 and TRBJ1-5; D not certain. Sequencing was performed on peripheral blood, taken 28 days after the second AZD1222 dose. The CDR3 DNA follows: TGTGCCAGCAGTTTTGGGGTCAATCAGCCCCAGCATTTT. Translating gives CASSFGVNQPQHF.